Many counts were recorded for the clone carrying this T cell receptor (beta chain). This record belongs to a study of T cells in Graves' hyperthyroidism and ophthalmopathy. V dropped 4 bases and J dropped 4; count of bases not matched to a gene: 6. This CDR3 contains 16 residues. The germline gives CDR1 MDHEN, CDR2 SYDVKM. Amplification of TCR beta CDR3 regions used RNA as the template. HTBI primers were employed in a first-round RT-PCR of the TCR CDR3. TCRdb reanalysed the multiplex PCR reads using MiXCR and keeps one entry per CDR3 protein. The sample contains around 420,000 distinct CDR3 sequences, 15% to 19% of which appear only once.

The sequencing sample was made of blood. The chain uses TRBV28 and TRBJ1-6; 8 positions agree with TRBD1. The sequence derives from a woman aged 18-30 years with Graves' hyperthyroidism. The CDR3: CASSSLGQVYNSPLHF. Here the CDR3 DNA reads TGTGCCAGCAGTTCCTTGGGACAGGTTTATAATTCACCCCTCCACTTT.